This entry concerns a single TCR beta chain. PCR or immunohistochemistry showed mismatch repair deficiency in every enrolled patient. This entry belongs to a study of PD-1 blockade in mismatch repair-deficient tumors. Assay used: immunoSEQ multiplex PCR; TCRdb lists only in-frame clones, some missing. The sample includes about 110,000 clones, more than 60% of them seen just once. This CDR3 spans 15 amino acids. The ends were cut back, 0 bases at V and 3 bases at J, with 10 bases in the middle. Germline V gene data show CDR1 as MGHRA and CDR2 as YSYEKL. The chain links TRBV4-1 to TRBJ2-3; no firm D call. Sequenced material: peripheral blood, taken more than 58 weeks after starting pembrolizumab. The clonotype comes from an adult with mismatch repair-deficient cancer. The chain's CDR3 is CASSQEGMRTDTQYF. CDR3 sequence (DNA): TGCGCCAGCAGCCAAGAAGGAATGAGGACAGATACGCAGTATTTT.